This T cell receptor (beta chain) was sequenced for a study of T cell responses to AZD1222 COVID-19 vaccine. V was pared by 0 bases and J by 5 bases, with 14 bases of the junction left unmatched. This CDR3 contains 18 residues. Germline V lookup: CDR1 LGHNA, CDR2 YNFKEQ. TCRdb keeps only in-frame clones here, not all; method: immunoSEQ multiplex PCR. The sample contains some 120,000 clones, around 85% of which appear only once. Overall study findings and caveats: Reportedly, close to half of spike-specific TCRs are directed against unmutated variant regions. Most donors were white British and more were female, and clonal diversity was possibly underestimated. With two AZD1222 doses given, Spike-specific TCR breadth and depth both rose.

Points on this clone: What it recognizes is unknown.

The rearrangement uses TRBV4-2 and TRBJ2-5; 8 nucleotides agree with TRBD2. The input for sequencing was peripheral blood, taken on day 0 of AZD1222 vaccination. This receptor was identified in an adult in good health. The CDR3 DNA is TGTGCCAGCAGCCAAGATAGGGCCGGGGGGGCGTTTCGGGAGACCCAGTACTTC. Its protein is CASSQDRAGGAFRETQYF.